The 25 T cell receptor beta chains reported below all come from one sample, sequenced in a study of cytomegalovirus exposure and HLA in healthy donors (dated by TCRdb to about 2017). Libraries were prepared through the immunoSEQ multiplex PCR assay. For the multiplex PCR, a mixture combining 60 forward primers for TCR Vbeta segments and 13 reverse primers for TCR Jbeta segments was used. TCRdb mirrors the immuneACCESS table, restricted to in-frame sequences. Some clones are absent from its copies; in checked studies, under half trace to an unresolved V gene, and the reason for the others is unknown. The sample table gives some 53,000 clones. The ten largest make up approximately 13% of the sample. The specimen sequenced was PBMCs. Receptors originate from an older woman in good health and CMV-seropositive.

This chain uses TRBV10-2 with TRBJ1-5, with D possibly matching TRBD1 (5 bases). Trimming left V 2 bases short and J 4 bases short, with 12 bases between. The CDR3 contains 15 residues. Germline V lookup: CDR1 WSHSY, CDR2 SAAADI. The CDR3 reads CASSEGPRVNQPQHF. The CDR3 DNA follows: TGCGCCAGCAGTGAGGGACCCAGGGTAAATCAGCCCCAGCATTTT.

This chain links TRBV5-1 with TRBJ1-6; 7 nucleotides match TRBD1. From germline, CDR1 is SGHRS and CDR2 YFSETQ. Trimming took 4 bases from V and 10 from J; bases not matched to a gene: 8. CDR3 size: 14 residues. Here the CDR3 DNA reads TGCGCCAGCAGCACCTCAGGGGGGAGCTCACCCCTCCACTTT. Translated: CASSTSGGSSPLHF.

This sequence joins TRBV6-1 and TRBJ1-2; 7 bases are shared with TRBD1. Germline V gene lookup returns CDR1 MNHNS and CDR2 SASEGT. The CDR3 totals 16 residues. Trimming at V came to 4 bases and at J to 8 bases, leaving 16 bases not matched to a gene. CDR3 protein: CASSAGAGTALKGYTF. CDR3 bases: TGTGCCAGCAGTGCGGGGGCCGGGACAGCGCTAAAAGGCTACACCTTC.

The chain links TRBV4-3 to TRBJ1-5; TRBD1 aligns across 8 bases. With 1 base clipped from V and 4 bases from J, the junction kept 3 bases outside the gene matches. CDR1 is LGHNA, CDR2 YSLEER, per germline. CDR3 length: 15 amino acids. CDR3 DNA: TGCGCCAGCAGCCAAGGAGGACAGGGAAATCAGCCCCAGCATTTT. Translation gives CASSQGGQGNQPQHF.

This sequence joins TRBV19 and TRBJ1-1; D is ambiguous. The CDR3 runs to 13 residues. V gave up 3 bases and J gave up 2 bases, with 7 bases separating them. CDR1 LNHDA and CDR2 SQIVND come from the germline V gene (reference sequence). The CDR3 DNA sequence: TGTGCCAGTAGTATGAACTTAAACACTGAAGCTTTCTTT. This translates into CASSMNLNTEAFF.

The chain has TRBV6-6 and TRBJ1-2; 10 bases are shared with TRBD1. The CDR3 sequence is 14 residues long. Germline CDR1 and CDR2: MNHNY and SVGAGI (reference sequence). With V trimmed by 5 bases and J by 7 bases, 7 bases remained unmatched. This CDR3 reads CASSLGQGGSGYTF. In DNA form, the CDR3 reads TGTGCCAGCAGTCTCGGACAGGGGGGGTCTGGCTACACCTTC.

The rearrangement links TRBV6-5 to TRBJ2-7, with 7 bases fitting TRBD1. The CDR3 sequence is 15 residues long. Germline V gene data show CDR1 as MNHEY and CDR2 as SVGAGI. V trimming: 6 bases; J trimming: 0 bases; junction bases outside the gene matches: 8. This CDR3 is CASSIGTARSYEQYF. The CDR3 DNA is TGTGCCAGCAGCATCGGGACAGCCCGCTCCTACGAGCAGTACTTC.

The rearrangement joins TRBV5-1 to TRBJ1-1; the D is unclear. This CDR3 spans 13 amino acids. Trimming pared 6 bases from V and 1 base from J, leaving 10 bases between. CDR1 and CDR2 (germline): SGHRS, YFSETQ. The CDR3 DNA reads as TGCGCCAGCACCCAAGGAGGGAACACTGAAGCTTTCTTT. Translating gives CASTQGGNTEAFF.

This chain uses TRBV5-6 with TRBJ2-7; the match to TRBD1 covers 8 bases. Germline loops: CDR1 SGHDT, CDR2 YYEEEE. This CDR3 region has 13 residues. V dropped 4 bases and J dropped 4; count of bases not matched to a gene: 4. CDR3 in amino acids: CASSQTGAYEQYF. The CDR3 DNA reads as TGTGCCAGCAGCCAGACAGGGGCGTACGAGCAGTACTTC.

This chain joins TRBV25-1 and TRBJ1-2, with 7 bases fitting TRBD1. This CDR3 region has 13 residues. In germline, CDR1 is MGHDK, CDR2 SYGVNS. V was clipped by 6 bases and J by 6 bases; unmatched bases: 7. The chain's CDR3 is CASRGQSGDGYTF. In nucleotides, the CDR3 is TGTGCCAGCAGGGGACAGTCCGGGGATGGCTACACCTTC.

The chain combines TRBV6-5 with TRBJ1-2; possibly TRBD1 for D (5 bases). The V gene's germline CDR1 is MNHEY and CDR2 SVGAGI. Trimming stripped 6 bases from V and 4 bases from J, with 18 bases between. The CDR3 is made up of 15 amino acids. CDR3 region: CASSRTGVGSYGYTF. The CDR3, as DNA: TGTGCCAGCAGCCGTACAGGAGTCGGGAGCTATGGCTACACCTTC.

The chain uses TRBV7-9 and TRBJ2-7; 9 nucleotides match TRBD1. Germline V gene sequence: CDR1 SEHNR, CDR2 FQNEAQ (reference sequence). Trimming at V came to 6 bases and at J to 4 bases, leaving 19 bases not matched to a gene. The CDR3 is 18 residues long. The CDR3 protein is CASSYRDRVFGLPYEQYF. The DNA of the CDR3 is TGTGCCAGCAGTTATAGGGACAGGGTTTTCGGTTTGCCATACGAGCAGTACTTC.

This clone is classed as medium-sized by frequency. The chain combines TRBV7-2 with TRBJ2-2; 10 nucleotides align to TRBD1. The V and J ends lost 8 bases and 2 bases, in that order; junction bases with no gene match: 2. The CDR3 covers 14 residues. The germline V gene encodes CDR1 SGHTA and CDR2 FQGNSA. CDR3 DNA: TGTGCCAGCCGGGACAGGGGTAACACCGGGGAGCTGTTTTTT. It encodes CASRDRGNTGELFF.

The chain uses TRBV5-6 and TRBJ2-1; 9 nucleotides align to TRBD1. The CDR3 is 15 residues long. V was pared by 0 bases and J by 8 bases, with 6 bases of the junction left unmatched. Germline V gene lookup returns CDR1 SGHDT and CDR2 YYEEEE. The chain's CDR3 is CASSLGGQGSHEQFF. The DNA of the CDR3 is TGTGCCAGCAGCTTGGGGGGACAGGGTTCCCATGAGCAGTTCTTC. The full variable domain, rest sourced from reference TRBV5-6 and TRBJ2-1, is DAGVTQSPTHLIKTRGQQVTLRCSPKSGHDTVSWYQQALGQGPQFIFQYYEEEERQRGNFPDRFSGHQFPNYSSELNVNALLLGDSALYLCASSLGGQGSHEQFFGPGTRLTVL.

The chain links TRBV7-9 to TRBJ2-3, with TRBD1 matching 10 bases. Germline trimming cut 5 bases from V and 14 bases from J; bases unmatched to any gene: 7. CDR3 length: 12 residues. The germline CDR1 and CDR2 sequences are SEHNR and FQNEAQ (reference sequence). The CDR3 loop is CASSPLDRGWYF. The CDR3 coding sequence is TGTGCCAGCAGCCCCCTGGACAGGGGGTGGTATTTT.

The chain combines TRBV27 with TRBJ1-6; D may be TRBD1 (6 bases). Germline-derived CDR1 and CDR2 are MNHEY and SMNVEV (reference sequence). The germline V and J ends were trimmed by 3 bases and 9 bases, with 15 bases remaining between them. The CDR3 has 15 amino acids. The CDR3 DNA follows: TGTGCCAGCAGTTTGGCCACAGGGTTGGGTTCACCCCTCCACTTT. Its protein is CASSLATGLGSPLHF.

The chain couples TRBV2 to TRBJ2-1; 10 nucleotides match TRBD2. Germline V gives CDR1 SNHLY, CDR2 FYNNEI. The junction had 4 bases not matched to a gene; V was cut back by 7 bases and J by 1 base. The CDR3 is made up of 15 amino acids. In DNA, the CDR3 is TGTGCCAGCATTTGGACTAGCGGATCCTACAATGAGCAGTTCTTC. Amino acid sequence: CASIWTSGSYNEQFF.

The chain uses TRBV4-1 and TRBJ2-7; the D is unclear. Trimming removed 3 bases at V and 2 bases at J, with 20 bases between. Germline V gene data show CDR1 as MGHRA and CDR2 as YSYEKL. The CDR3 sequence is 17 residues long. The CDR3 nucleotides are TGCGCCAGCAGCCAGGTCGATCGTAGTGCCTTCGCCTACGAGCAGTACTTC. The encoded protein is CASSQVDRSAFAYEQYF.

The chain couples TRBV7-9 to TRBJ2-7; D may be TRBD2 (6 bases). Germline V gene sequence: CDR1 SEHNR, CDR2 FQNEAQ (reference sequence). This CDR3 has 17 residues. Trimming pared 1 base from V and 0 bases from J, leaving 16 bases between. DNA of the CDR3: TGTGCCAGCAGCTTAGTTTATGGGACTTCGAGCTCCTACGAGCAGTACTTC. This sequence encodes CASSLVYGTSSSYEQYF. Variable domain in full (rest from reference TRBV7-9 and TRBJ2-7): DTGVSQNPRHKITKRGQNVTFRCDPISEHNRLYWYRQTLGQGPEFLTYFQNEAQLEKSRLLSDRFSAERPKGSFSTLEIQRTEQGDSAMYLCASSLVYGTSSSYEQYFGPGTRLTVT.

The rearrangement joins TRBV19 to TRBJ1-5; TRBD1 might be the D (5 bases). V was pared by 7 bases and J by 4 bases, with 11 bases between. Germline CDR1 and CDR2: LNHDA and SQIVND (reference sequence). This CDR3 is 13 amino acids long. The CDR3 region has the DNA TGTGCCAGTAAAGGGGTTTCAAATCAGCCCCAGCATTTT. It codes for CASKGVSNQPQHF.

The chain recombines TRBV5-1 with TRBJ1-5; 11 bases are a match to TRBD1. J gave up 7 bases and V 0 bases, and 3 bases lay outside the gene matches. The CDR3 sequence is 15 residues long. Germline loops: CDR1 SGHRS, CDR2 YFSETQ. The CDR3 reads CASSLGTGGGQPQHF. The CDR3, as DNA: TGCGCCAGCAGCTTGGGGACAGGGGGCGGGCAGCCCCAGCATTTT.

The CDR3 sequence: CASSMDRVPETQYF. The CDR3 bases are TGTGCCAGCAGTATGGACAGGGTTCCAGAGACCCAGTACTTC. This chain connects TRBV2 to TRBJ2-5; 8 nucleotides align to TRBD1. The CDR3 sequence is 14 residues long. Germline V gene sequence: CDR1 SNHLY, CDR2 FYNNEI. V dropped 5 bases and J dropped 4; count of bases not matched to a gene: 6. Full variable domain (remainder filled in from reference TRBV2 and TRBJ2-5): EPEVTQTPSHQVTQMGQEVILRCVPISNHLYFYWYRQILGQKVEFLVSFYNNEISEKSEIFDDQFSVERPDGSNFTLKIRSTKLEDSAMYFCASSMDRVPETQYFGPGTRLLVL.

The J gene is TRBJ1-2, the V gene TRBV6-5; no definite D call. The ends were cut back, 4 bases at V and 2 bases at J, with 14 bases in the middle. CDR1 is MNHEY, CDR2 SVGAGI, per germline. The CDR3 consists of 15 residues. The DNA of the CDR3 is TGTGCCAGCAGTTCTCCCCAAAAGACAAACTATGGCTACACCTTC. This codes for CASSSPQKTNYGYTF.

The chain employs TRBV5-1 and TRBJ2-7; TRBD1 aligns across 7 bases. The CDR3 extends over 14 amino acids. Germline V lookup: CDR1 SGHRS, CDR2 YFSETQ. Trimming took 1 base from V and 4 from J; bases not matched to a gene: 5. The CDR3 coding sequence is TGCGCCAGCAGCTTGAGACAGGGACAATACGAGCAGTACTTC. This gives the protein CASSLRQGQYEQYF.

The chain is built from TRBV5-6 and TRBJ2-7; a possible D gene is TRBD1 (5 bases). The CDR3 loop spans 13 amino acids. Looked up from germline, CDR1 is SGHDT and CDR2 is YYEEEE. V was shortened by 2 bases and J by 4 bases, with 10 bases between the two germline ends. CDR3: CASSFGAGYEQYF. The CDR3 nucleotides read TGTGCCAGCAGCTTTGGGGCAGGGTACGAGCAGTACTTC. The full variable domain, its missing parts supplied by reference TRBV5-6 and TRBJ2-7, is DAGVTQSPTHLIKTRGQQVTLRCSPKSGHDTVSWYQQALGQGPQFIFQYYEEEERQRGNFPDRFSGHQFPNYSSELNVNALLLGDSALYLCASSFGAGYEQYFGPGTRLTVT.